This section outlines one TCR beta chain sequence together with its context. Its antigen is undetermined. Sequencing used immunoSEQ multiplex PCR; TCRdb keeps in-frame clones, though not all of them. The sample carries under 600,000 clones, 90% to 96% recorded once. This sample is part of a study of shared clonotypes between healthy human individuals. V dropped 7 bases and J dropped 8; count of bases not matched to a gene: 8. From germline, CDR1 is MDHEN and CDR2 SYDVKM. The CDR3 runs 15 residues. Findings of the study overall: Compared with clonotypes that all four donors shared, non-shared clonotypes had lower generation probabilities.

Sequenced sample: naive CD4+ T cells sorted from blood. Subset specified: CD45RA+ positively selected. The origin of this receptor is a woman in her twenties or thirties in good health. The chain uses TRBV28 and TRBJ2-1; 13 positions agree with TRBD2. CDR3 coding DNA: TGTGCCAGCATCCCGGGACTAGCGGGAATCCATGAGCAGTTCTTC. As protein: CASIPGLAGIHEQFF.